A single sample gave rise to the 2 T cell receptor beta chains below, sequenced in a study of blood T cell repertoires in COVID-19. Here immunoSEQ multiplex PCR was the method, and the copy in TCRdb shows in-frame clones only, minus some. The sample lists 50,000 to 65,000 clones; roughly 80% were seen once. Material for sequencing was peripheral blood. These receptors were taken from a man aged 60 to 75 with COVID-19, enrolled during active disease.

V and J are TRBV5-6 and TRBJ2-3, with D possibly being TRBD2 (6 bases). V lost 4 bases and J lost 0, with 12 bases in between. CDR3 length equals 15 residues. Germline assignment: CDR1 SGHDT and CDR2 YYEEEE. CDR3 region: CASSPTAGSTDTQYF. Here the CDR3 DNA reads TGTGCCAGCAGCCCAACGGCGGGGAGCACAGATACGCAGTATTTT.

This clone was seen only a few times. This sequence joins TRBV19 and TRBJ1-1; 8 nucleotides line up with TRBD1. Germline-derived CDR1 and CDR2 are LNHDA and SQIVND (reference sequence). The V and J ends lost 5 bases and 1 base, in that order; junction bases with no gene match: 6. This CDR3 spans 15 amino acids. The chain's CDR3 is CASSHRGIGNTEAFF. The CDR3 DNA follows: TGTGCCAGTAGTCACAGGGGGATAGGGAACACTGAAGCTTTCTTT.